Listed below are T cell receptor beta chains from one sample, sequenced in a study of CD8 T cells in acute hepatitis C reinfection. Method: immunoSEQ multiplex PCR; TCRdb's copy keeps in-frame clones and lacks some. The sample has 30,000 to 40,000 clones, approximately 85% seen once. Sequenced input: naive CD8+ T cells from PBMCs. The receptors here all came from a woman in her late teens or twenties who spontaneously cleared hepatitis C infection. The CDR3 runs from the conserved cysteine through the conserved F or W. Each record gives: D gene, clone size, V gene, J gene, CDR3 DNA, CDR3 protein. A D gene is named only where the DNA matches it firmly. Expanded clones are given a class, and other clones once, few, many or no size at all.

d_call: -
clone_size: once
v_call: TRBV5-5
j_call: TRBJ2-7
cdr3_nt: TGTGCCAGCAGCCCGGGACCGGTGGTCTACGAGCAGTACTTC
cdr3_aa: CASSPGPVVYEQYF

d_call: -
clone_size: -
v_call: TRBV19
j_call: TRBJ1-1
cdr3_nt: TGTGCCAGTAGTATTATCGGGCCTACAGGGAACACTGAAGCTTTCTTT
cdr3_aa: CASSIIGPTGNTEAFF

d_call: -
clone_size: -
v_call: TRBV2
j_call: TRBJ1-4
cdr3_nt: TGTGCCAGCAGTGAACGAAGGACAGCTAATGAAAAACTGTTTTTT
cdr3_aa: CASSERRTANEKLFF

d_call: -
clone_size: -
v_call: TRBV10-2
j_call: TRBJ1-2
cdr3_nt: TGCGCCAGCAGTGAATTTGATGGTCCTAGTGGCTACACCTTC
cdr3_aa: CASSEFDGPSGYTF

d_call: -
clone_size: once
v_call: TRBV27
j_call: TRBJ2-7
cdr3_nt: TGTGCCAGCAGTTTATTAGGGACTGGTTACTACGAGCAGTACTTC
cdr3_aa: CASSLLGTGYYEQYF

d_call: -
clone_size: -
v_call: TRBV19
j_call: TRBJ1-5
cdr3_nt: TGTGCCAGTAGTATATCAGGGTATGGTAATCAGCCCCAGCATTTT
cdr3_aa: CASSISGYGNQPQHF

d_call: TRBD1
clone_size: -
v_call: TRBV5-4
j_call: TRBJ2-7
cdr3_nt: TGTGCCAGCAGCCGCCCGGACAGGGTTCCCTACGAGCAGTACTTC
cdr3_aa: CASSRPDRVPYEQYF

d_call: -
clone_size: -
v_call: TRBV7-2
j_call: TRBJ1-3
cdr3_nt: TGTGCCAGCAGCTTAGAGGGCGGAGACCTCTCTGGAAACACCATATATTTT
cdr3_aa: CASSLEGGDLSGNTIYF

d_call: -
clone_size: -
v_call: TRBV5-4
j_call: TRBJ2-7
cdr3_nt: TGTGCCAGCAGCTTGGGGCCTTCGACAGGCGCAAGCTCCTACGAGCAGTACTTC
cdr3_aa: CASSLGPSTGASSYEQYF

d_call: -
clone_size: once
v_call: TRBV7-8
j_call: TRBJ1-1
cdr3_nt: TGTGCCAGCAGTCGCGGAGGTAGGGACACTGAAGCTTTCTTT
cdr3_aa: CASSRGGRDTEAFF

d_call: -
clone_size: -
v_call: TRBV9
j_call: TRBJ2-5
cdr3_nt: TGTGCCAGCAGCTCGCGCGCTACCCAAGAGACCCAGTACTTC
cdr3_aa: CASSSRATQETQYF

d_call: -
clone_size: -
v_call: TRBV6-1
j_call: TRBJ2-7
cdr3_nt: TGTGCCAGCAGTGAGAGGGACTCCAGCTCCTACGAGCAGTACTTC
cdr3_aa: CASSERDSSSYEQYF

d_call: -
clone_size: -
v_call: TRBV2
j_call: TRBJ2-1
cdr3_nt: TGTGCCATTCAGATCAATGAGCAGTTCTTC
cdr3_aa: CAIQINEQFF

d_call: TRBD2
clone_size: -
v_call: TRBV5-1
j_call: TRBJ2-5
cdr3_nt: TGCGCCAGCAGCTTGTTTCCCTCTAGCGGGAGCGAAGAGACCCAGTACTTC
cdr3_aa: CASSLFPSSGSEETQYF

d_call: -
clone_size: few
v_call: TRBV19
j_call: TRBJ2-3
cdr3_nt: TGTGCCAGTAGTATGGGAGATACGCAGTATTTT
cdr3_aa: CASSMGDTQYF

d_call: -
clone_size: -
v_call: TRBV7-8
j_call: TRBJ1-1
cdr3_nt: TGTGCCAGCAGCTCTCCGGACAGCTCCCCTGAAGCTTTCTTT
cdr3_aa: CASSSPDSSPEAFF

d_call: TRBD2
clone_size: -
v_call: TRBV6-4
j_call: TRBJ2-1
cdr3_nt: TGTGCCAGCAGTGACGGAGCGGGAGGTTACAATGAGCAGTTCTTC
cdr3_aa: CASSDGAGGYNEQFF

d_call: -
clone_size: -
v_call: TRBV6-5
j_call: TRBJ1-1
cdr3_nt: TGTGCCAGCAGTTACTCGACGGTAGTCGGTCCCGGGGCTTTCTTT
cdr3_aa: CASSYSTVVGPGAFF

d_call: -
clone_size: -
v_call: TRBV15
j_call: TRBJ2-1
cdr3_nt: TGTGCCACCAGCGAGACCGGGCGTAATGAGCAGTTCTTC
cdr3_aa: CATSETGRNEQFF

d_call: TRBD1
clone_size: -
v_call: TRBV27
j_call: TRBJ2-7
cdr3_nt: TGTGCTAGCAGTGGGACAGGGATCTACGAGCAGTACTTC
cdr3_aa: CASSGTGIYEQYF

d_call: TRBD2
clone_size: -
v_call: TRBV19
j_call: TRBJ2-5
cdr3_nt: TGTGCCAGTAGTATGTGGACTAGCGGGAGTTTCCAAGAGACCCAGTACTTC
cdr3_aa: CASSMWTSGSFQETQYF

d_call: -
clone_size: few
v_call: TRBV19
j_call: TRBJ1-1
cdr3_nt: TGTGCCAGTAGTATAGGTACAGGGTTCACTGAAGCTTTCTTT
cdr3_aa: CASSIGTGFTEAFF